The clone carrying this T cell receptor (beta chain) showed up just once. This sample was taken from a study of blood T cell repertoires in COVID-19. The protocol was immunoSEQ multiplex PCR, while the TCRdb copy is restricted to in-frame clones and leaves out a portion. The data contain about 280,000 clones, about 90% of them singletons. Material for sequencing was peripheral blood. The TCR was taken from a woman aged 45 to 65 who had recovered from COVID-19.

The CDR3 loop reads CASSLGLAGATETQYF. Here the CDR3 DNA reads TGCGCCAGCAGCTTGGGACTAGCGGGAGCGACAGAGACCCAGTACTTC. The J gene is TRBJ2-5, the V gene TRBV5-1; 12 nucleotides agree with TRBD2. The V and J ends lost 0 bases and 4 bases, in that order; junction bases with no gene match: 4. Germline V gene lookup returns CDR1 SGHRS and CDR2 YFSETQ. The CDR3 loop spans 16 amino acids.